This entry concerns a single TCR beta chain. Its specificity is unknown. This record belongs to a study of shared clonotypes between healthy human individuals. Regarding the study as a whole: Sampling was confined to blood; repertoires within tissues likely differ. Deeper or shallower sequencing was expected to change how clonotypes are shared among donors.

Libraries were prepared by immunoSEQ multiplex PCR; TCRdb keeps only in-frame clonotypes and omits some of them. The table has hundreds of thousands of clones, about 74% seen once. This CDR3 has 17 residues. Losses at the gene ends were 1 base for V and 2 bases for J; bases not matched to a gene: 5. Germline lookup yields CDR1 SGHNT and CDR2 YENEEA. The gene calls are TRBV11-3 and TRBJ2-2, with 9 bases aligning to TRBD2. The clonotype originates from a woman aged 40 to 50 in good health. Some clones in this sample may be carry-over from other donors' samples. The sample consisted of PBMCs. CDR3 nucleotide sequence: TGTGCCAGCAGCTTAGGTCCTAGCGGGGAAAACACCGGGGAGCTGTTTTTT. It codes for CASSLGPSGENTGELFF.